Each of the 25 T cell receptor beta chains below was sequenced from the same sample in a study of cytomegalovirus exposure and HLA in healthy donors. Produced via immunoSEQ multiplex PCR; TCRdb's table is partial and in-frame only. The sample has about 190,000 clones; around 82% are singletons. Material: PBMCs. The receptor set was obtained from a woman aged 18-29 years in good health and CMV-seropositive.

This sequence joins TRBV21-1 and TRBJ1-6; whether TRBD1, the table's D call, matches the DNA was not checked. TRBV21-1 is a pseudogene. The CDR3 runs to 14 residues. The CDR3 DNA reads as TGTGCCAGCATCCCAGACAGGAAGGGTTCACCCCTCCACTTT. This codes for CASIPDRKGSPLHF.

The sample holds one count of this clone. The chain uses TRBV25-1 and TRBJ1-1, with a tentative D call TRBD1 (6 bases). Trimming took off 2 bases at V and 7 bases at J, with 14 bases between the two ends. Germline CDR1 is MGHDK and CDR2 is SYGVNS. The CDR3 contains 14 residues. The CDR3 region is CASSETGGGGEAFF. In DNA form, the CDR3 reads TGTGCCAGCAGTGAAACGGGGGGCGGCGGTGAAGCTTTCTTT.

The rearrangement links TRBV9 to TRBJ2-3; 9 nucleotides align to TRBD1. The J segment lost 3 bases and the V segment lost 2 bases, leaving 7 bases of the junction unmatched. Looked up from germline, CDR1 is SGDLS and CDR2 is YYNGEE. This CDR3 is built from 16 residues. For the CDR3, the DNA is TGTGCCAGCAGCGTGAACCGGGACAGGGAAACAGATACGCAGTATTTT. This gives the protein CASSVNRDRETDTQYF.

V gene TRBV4-3 combines with J gene TRBJ1-5; 7 nucleotides align to TRBD1. The CDR3 has 15 residues. V dropped 0 bases and J dropped 2; count of bases not matched to a gene: 1. Germline V lookup: CDR1 LGHNA, CDR2 YSLEER. CDR3 nucleotides: TGCGCCAGCAGCCAAGATGGGACAGGCAATCAGCCCCAGCATTTT. Protein product: CASSQDGTGNQPQHF.

This clone came up a few times. This rearrangement joins TRBV19 to TRBJ1-1, with D perhaps TRBD1 (6 bases). V dropped 7 bases and J dropped 0 bases, with 12 bases sitting between them. Germline V CDR1 and CDR2: LNHDA, SQIVND (reference sequence). This CDR3 region has 14 residues. CDR3 residues: CASTLGQMNTEAFF. CDR3 DNA sequence: TGTGCCAGTACCCTCGGACAGATGAACACTGAAGCTTTCTTT. Looking up the rest from reference TRBV19 and TRBJ1-1 gives the full variable domain: DGGITQSPKYLFRKEGQNVTLSCEQNLNHDAMYWYRQDPGQGLRLIYYSQIVNDFQKGDIAEGYSVSREKKESFPLTVTSAQKNPTAFYLCASTLGQMNTEAFFGQGTRLTVV.

The V call is TRBV2, the J call TRBJ1-6; D gene unclear. Germline V gives CDR1 SNHLY, CDR2 FYNNEI. The CDR3 is made up of 15 amino acids. V was cut by 8 bases and J by 7 bases, with 18 bases left in between. CDR3 nucleotides: TGTGCCAGCGCCCTGGAGGGCGCAGTCAATTCACCCCTCCACTTT. This encodes CASALEGAVNSPLHF.

The V call is TRBV19, the J call TRBJ2-1; the match to TRBD1 covers 10 bases. CDR1 and CDR2 from the germline V gene are LNHDA and SQIVND (reference sequence). The V gene end was trimmed by 1 base and the J gene end by 6 bases; junction bases not matched to a gene: 3. The CDR3 has 15 residues. The CDR3 loop is CASSIAGQGINEQFF. CDR3 bases: TGTGCCAGTAGTATAGCGGGACAGGGGATCAATGAGCAGTTCTTC.

The chain recombines TRBV11-2 with TRBJ1-2; D is unresolved. The germline V and J ends were trimmed by 1 base and 6 bases, with 18 bases remaining between them. This CDR3 spans 16 amino acids. The germline V gene has CDR1 SGHAT and CDR2 FQNNGV. The CDR3 nucleotides read TGTGCCAGCAGCTTAGGATCCGGGGTTGTCCAAGATGGCTACACCTTC. Protein sequence: CASSLGSGVVQDGYTF.

This rearrangement joins TRBV9 to TRBJ1-6, with D perhaps TRBD1 (6 bases). The CDR3 is made up of 16 amino acids. The ends were cut back, 3 bases at V and 4 bases at J, with 14 bases in the middle. CDR1 and CDR2 (germline): SGDLS, YYNGEE. The DNA for the CDR3 is TGTGCCAGCAGCGCAACGACGGACAGTTATAATTCACCCCTCCACTTT. It is translated as CASSATTDSYNSPLHF.

This chain joins TRBV2 and TRBJ1-6; 8 bases are a match to TRBD1. This CDR3 comprises 15 residues. Per germline, CDR1 SNHLY and CDR2 FYNNEI. After removal of 6 bases from V and 5 bases from J, the junction contained 6 bases not matched to a gene. CDR3 sequence: CASRETGVDNSPLHF. As DNA, the CDR3 is TGTGCCAGCAGGGAGACAGGGGTGGATAATTCACCCCTCCACTTT.

This clone has just one count. This chain connects TRBV11-1 to TRBJ1-6; 10 nucleotides align to TRBD1. This CDR3 has 18 amino acids. Per the germline V gene, CDR1 is SGHAT and CDR2 is FQDESV (reference sequence). V was clipped by 4 bases and J by 0 bases; unmatched bases: 6. This chain's CDR3 is CASSSGQGLSSYNSPLHF. CDR3 DNA sequence: TGTGCCAGCAGCTCGGGACAGGGGCTCAGCTCCTATAATTCACCCCTCCACTTT.

This rearrangement joins TRBV19 to TRBJ1-1; 7 nucleotides line up with TRBD1. CDR1 is LNHDA and CDR2 is SQIVND in the germline V gene (reference sequence). V gave up 4 bases and J gave up 4 bases; unmatched junction bases: 3. The CDR3 is made up of 13 amino acids. CDR3 coding DNA: TGTGCCAGTAGTACCCGGACAGGCACTGAAGCTTTCTTT. Its protein is CASSTRTGTEAFF.

This chain links TRBV5-1 with TRBJ2-5; TRBD1 matches at 7 bases. This CDR3 has 16 residues. The germline V gene has CDR1 SGHRS and CDR2 YFSETQ. The junction had 9 bases not matched to a gene; V was cut back by 3 bases and J by 1 base. The chain's CDR3 is CASSSGPGGIQETQYF. The CDR3, as DNA: TGCGCCAGCAGCTCCGGGCCAGGGGGTATCCAAGAGACCCAGTACTTC.

The chain links TRBV4-2 to TRBJ2-4; the D gene is possibly TRBD2 (5 bases). Deletions cut 0 bases from V and 7 bases from J, with 7 bases between. CDR1 is LGHNA and CDR2 is YNFKEQ in the germline V gene. This CDR3 is 13 amino acids long. CDR3 nucleotides: TGTGCCAGCAGCCAAGAGAGCGGTAACATTCAGTACTTC. This gives the protein CASSQESGNIQYF.

Concerning this clone: Additional DNA sequences in this sample encode the identical CDR3. Here the CDR3 reads CASSLDPGGYGYTF. The CDR3 nucleotides read TGCGCCAGCAGCTTGGATCCAGGGGGCTATGGCTACACCTTC. The chain has TRBV5-1 and TRBJ1-2; 7 bases agree with TRBD1. The CDR3 extends over 14 amino acids. V dropped 0 bases and J dropped 4; count of bases not matched to a gene: 3. The germline V gene has CDR1 SGHRS and CDR2 YFSETQ.

The chain uses TRBV5-1 and TRBJ2-5; D may be TRBD1 (5 bases). Germline values: CDR1 SGHRS, CDR2 YFSETQ. The CDR3 is made up of 16 amino acids. V lost 3 bases and J 4 bases, leaving 19 bases between the germline ends. The CDR3 loop reads CASSWGQGISVETQYF. In nucleotides, the CDR3 is TGCGCCAGCAGCTGGGGCCAAGGGATCTCCGTAGAGACCCAGTACTTC.

The chain is built from TRBV5-4 and TRBJ1-2; perhaps TRBD1 as D (5 bases). CDR1 is SGHNT and CDR2 is YYREEE in the germline V gene (reference sequence). The CDR3 is 13 amino acids. Deletions cut 1 base from V and 8 bases from J, with 12 bases between. CDR3 DNA: TGTGCCAGCAGCTTGACCCTGTCAGGGGGCTACACCTTC. It specifies CASSLTLSGGYTF.

This clone was detected once. This chain connects TRBV5-1 to TRBJ2-1; no firm D call. In germline, CDR1 is SGHRS, CDR2 YFSETQ. This CDR3 contains 12 residues. Trimming pared 4 bases from V and 5 bases from J, leaving 7 bases between. Here the CDR3 DNA reads TGCGCCAGCAGCCTGGATAACAATGAGCAGTTCTTC. It is translated as CASSLDNNEQFF.

This clone occurred once. The V gene is TRBV29-1, the J gene TRBJ2-7; 9 bases align to TRBD1. Germline V gives CDR1 SQVTM, CDR2 ANQGSEA. This CDR3 spans 13 amino acids. V shed 6 bases, J shed 4 bases, and the junction held 7 bases outside the gene matches. CDR3 loop: CSVRSGTGYEQYF. The CDR3 DNA is TGCAGCGTCAGATCGGGGACAGGGTACGAGCAGTACTTC.

The V call is TRBV7-9, the J call TRBJ1-5; D not resolved. V was shortened by 5 bases and J by 5 bases, with 13 bases between the two germline ends. The CDR3 extends over 14 amino acids. Looked up from germline, CDR1 is SEHNR and CDR2 is FQNEAQ (reference sequence). CDR3 nucleotides: TGTGCCAGCAGCCCACTGGACGGGGATCAGCCCCAGCATTTT. It yields the protein CASSPLDGDQPQHF.

This clone was recorded a few times. The chain links TRBV11-3 to TRBJ2-2; the match to TRBD2 covers 9 bases. CDR3 length: 16 residues. After removal of 1 base from V and 8 bases from J, the junction contained 8 bases not matched to a gene. Germline lookup yields CDR1 SGHNT and CDR2 YENEEA. The CDR3 here is CASSLAPSTSGGELFF. Written as DNA, the CDR3 is TGTGCCAGCAGCTTAGCCCCCTCTACTAGCGGGGGGGAGCTGTTTTTT.

The V and J genes are TRBV7-9 and TRBJ2-5; 7 bases line up with TRBD1. J gave up 5 bases and V 5 bases, and 2 bases lay outside the gene matches. Looked up from germline, CDR1 is SEHNR and CDR2 is FQNEAQ (reference sequence). CDR3 length: 12 residues. CDR3 sequence (DNA): TGTGCCAGCAGCGACAGGGCCGAGACCCAGTACTTC. It translates to CASSDRAETQYF.

This chain links TRBV10-2 with TRBJ1-1; no definite D call. This CDR3 is built from 14 residues. Germline values: CDR1 WSHSY, CDR2 SAAADI. The V gene lost 7 bases and the J gene lost 1 base, with 13 bases spanning the gap. The CDR3, as DNA: TGCGCCAGCACGAGGCGTGCCGGGAACACTGAAGCTTTCTTT. Translating gives CASTRRAGNTEAFF.

V is TRBV5-6 and J is TRBJ2-5; 13 bases are a match to TRBD2. After removal of 4 bases from V and 7 bases from J, the junction contained 10 bases not matched to a gene. Germline V gene lookup returns CDR1 SGHDT and CDR2 YYEEEE. The CDR3 has 16 amino acids. In DNA form, the CDR3 reads TGTGCCAGCAGCGCCGGGACTAGCGGGGTGAGAGGGACCCAGTACTTC. Translation gives CASSAGTSGVRGTQYF.

The chain combines TRBV7-2 with TRBJ1-3, with 9 positions matching TRBD1. With V trimmed by 5 bases and J by 1 base, 15 bases remained unmatched. Per the germline V gene, CDR1 is SGHTA and CDR2 is FQGNSA. The CDR3 has 19 amino acids. CDR3 loop: CASSEETTGGLGSGNTIYF. CDR3 nucleotide sequence: TGTGCCAGCAGCGAAGAAACGACAGGGGGTCTAGGTTCTGGAAACACCATATATTTT.